This note documents a single TCR beta chain sequence. The sample belongs to a study of OX40 agonist ivuxolimab in advanced cancers. The data were produced by immunoSEQ multiplex PCR, yet TCRdb's version contains in-frame clones alone and is incomplete. The sample contains 60,000 to 75,000 clones, over 80% of which appear only once. Sequencing was performed on CD4+ or CD8+ T cells sorted from blood, taken in a trial of the OX40 agonist ivuxolimab. The clonotype comes from an adult with an advanced solid tumor such as melanoma, head and neck, liver or kidney cancer.

Written as DNA, the CDR3 is TGCGCCAGCAGCAGGGAGTCGAACACTGAAGCTTTCTTT. Protein product: CASSRESNTEAFF. This rearrangement joins TRBV4-1 to TRBJ1-1; D remains unclear. V dropped 5 bases and J dropped 1 base, with 8 bases sitting between them. Looked up from germline, CDR1 is MGHRA and CDR2 is YSYEKL. The CDR3 sequence is 13 residues long.